Following are 26 T cell receptor beta chains from one sample sequenced in a study of response to subunit inactivated influenza vaccine. TCRdb reprocessed the RT-PCR reads via MiXCR and lists one record per CDR3 protein. The table lists hundreds of thousands of distinct CDR3 sequences, roughly 8.2% of them singletons. The source was PBMCs from blood, collected approximately 25 months after vaccination. These receptors all stem from a man between 50 and 75 years old who received an inactivated influenza vaccine.

This clonotype was seen at least ten times. The chain recombines TRBV5-1 with TRBJ2-1; TRBD1 is a possible D gene (6 bases). Per germline, CDR1 SGHRS and CDR2 YFSETQ. CDR3 length: 14 residues. V was clipped by 4 bases and J by 0 bases, with 8 bases between them. The CDR3 bases are TGCGCCAGCAGCCGGGACAACTCCTACAATGAGCAGTTCTTC. This encodes CASSRDNSYNEQFF.

This rearrangement joins TRBV4-3 to TRBJ2-1; 10 bases match TRBD2. The CDR3 runs 17 residues. Trimming removed 1 base from V and 4 bases from J; junction bases left unmatched: 7. Germline-derived CDR1 and CDR2 are LGHNA and YSLEER. CDR3 sequence reads: CASSQVLAGGRYNEQFF. The CDR3 DNA is TGCGCCAGCAGCCAAGTCTTAGCGGGAGGCCGATACAATGAGCAGTTCTTC.

This clonotype was counted a few times. The rearrangement joins TRBV20-1 to TRBJ2-7; tentative D call: TRBD1 (6 bases). Germline V gene sequence: CDR1 DFQATT, CDR2 SNEGSKA (reference sequence). The CDR3 spans 14 residues. V lost 1 base to trimming and J lost 6 bases, with 16 bases between them. In DNA, the CDR3 is TGCAGTGCTAGAGGGCAGGCAGGGGCCGCCGAGCAGTACTTC. This sequence encodes CSARGQAGAAEQYF.

This clonotype was found many times. The genes are TRBV5-1 and TRBJ2-1; TRBD1 matches 8 bases. Germline V gene data show CDR1 as SGHRS and CDR2 as YFSETQ. This CDR3 region has 13 residues. Germline trimming cut 7 bases from V and 4 bases from J; bases unmatched to any gene: 4. CDR3 region: CASRTGHYNEQFF. DNA for the CDR3: TGCGCCAGCCGGACAGGGCATTACAATGAGCAGTTCTTC.

There are a few counts of this clonotype. The rearrangement joins TRBV12-3 or TRBV12-4 to TRBJ1-6; D is uncertain. This CDR3 region has 14 residues. The ends were cut back, 0 bases at V and 4 bases at J, with 4 bases in the middle. For the CDR3, the DNA is TGTGCCAGCAGTTTAGCGCTTTATAATTCACCCCTCCACTTT. It encodes CASSLALYNSPLHF.

This clonotype has just a few counts. The chain's CDR3 is CASSFRGTRDSQFF. Written as DNA, the CDR3 is TGTGCCAGCAGTTTTCGGGGGACCCGGGACAGCCAGTTCTTC. The chain combines TRBV12-3 or TRBV12-4 with TRBJ2-1, with a possible D match to TRBD1 (7 bases). This CDR3 has 14 amino acids. V was shortened by 3 bases and J by 13 bases, with 19 bases between the two germline ends.

This clonotype was seen more than once but under ten times. The J gene is TRBJ2-7, the V gene TRBV29-1; D tentatively reads TRBD1 or TRBD2 (5 bases each). Germline CDR1 and CDR2: SQVTM and ANQGSEA. There are 13 residues in the CDR3. Trimming pared 7 bases from V and 3 bases from J, leaving 16 bases between. This chain's CDR3 is CSAEGQGSYEQYF. DNA of the CDR3: TGCAGCGCCGAGGGCCAGGGTAGCTACGAGCAGTACTTC.

V and J are TRBV29-1 and TRBJ2-7; 10 positions match TRBD1. V was pared by 3 bases and J by 5 bases, with 7 bases of the junction left unmatched. Germline V gives CDR1 SQVTM, CDR2 ANQGSEA. The CDR3 runs 14 residues. For the CDR3, the DNA is TGCAGCGTTGACCCCGGGACAGGGGTAAACGAGCAGTACTTC. This encodes CSVDPGTGVNEQYF.

This clonotype has ten or more counts. CDR3 sequence (DNA): TGTGCCAGCAGCTTACGTTACATTAGCGGGAGGGCCGCCTACAATGAGCAGTTCTTC. Residues: CASSLRYISGRAAYNEQFF. The chain uses TRBV11-2 and TRBJ2-1; 11 bases line up with TRBD2. The CDR3 has 19 residues. With V trimmed by 2 bases and J by 2 bases, 11 bases remained unmatched. Germline CDR1 reads SGHAT; CDR2 reads FQNNGV.

The chain joins TRBV2 to TRBJ1-3; D is perhaps TRBD1 (6 bases). CDR1 and CDR2 (germline): SNHLY, FYNNEI. Deletions cut 10 bases from V and 4 bases from J, with 17 bases between. CDR3 size: 14 residues. This CDR3 is CATFNRAAGNTIYF. Here the CDR3 DNA reads TGTGCCACCTTTAACAGGGCTGCGGGAAACACCATATATTTT. Full variable domain (remainder filled in from reference TRBV2 and TRBJ1-3): EPEVTQTPSHQVTQMGQEVILRCVPISNHLYFYWYRQILGQKVEFLVSFYNNEISEKSEIFDDQFSVERPDGSNFTLKIRSTKLEDSAMYFCATFNRAAGNTIYFGEGSWLTVV.

This clonotype was found many times. The chain uses TRBV20-1 and TRBJ1-1; 10 bases line up with TRBD1. The CDR3 is 14 amino acids. In germline, CDR1 is DFQATT, CDR2 SNEGSKA (reference sequence). CDR3 residues: CTLPGQGFATEAFF. DNA for the CDR3: TGCACTTTGCCGGGACAGGGGTTTGCCACTGAAGCTTTCTTT.

Notes on this clonotype: A much larger clone differs from this one at a single base, so this may be a read error. The V call is TRBV3-1, the J call TRBJ1-5, with D hard to call. V was shortened by 4 bases and J by 0 bases, with 7 bases between the two germline ends. The CDR3 totals 14 residues. The germline V gene encodes CDR1 LGHDT and CDR2 YNNKEL (reference sequence). CDR3 region: CASSRDISNQPQHF. The CDR3 DNA reads as TGTGCCAGCAGCCGAGATATTAGCAATCAGCCCCAGCATTTT.

In its sample, this clonotype was seen a few times. V usage is TRBV5-1 and J usage is TRBJ2-5; TRBD1 matches 7 bases. Germline values: CDR1 SGHRS, CDR2 YFSETQ. The CDR3 has 13 amino acids. The V gene end was trimmed by 2 bases and the J gene end by 4 bases; junction bases not matched to a gene: 2. CDR3 sequence: CASSFTGVETQYF. Written as DNA, the CDR3 is TGCGCCAGCAGCTTTACAGGGGTAGAGACCCAGTACTTC. Using reference TRBV5-1 and TRBJ2-5 for the parts outside the CDR3, the full variable domain is KAGVTQTPRYLIKTRGQQVTLSCSPISGHRSVSWYQQTPGQGLQFLFEYFSETQRNKGNFPGRFSGRQFSNSRSEMNVSTLELGDSALYLCASSFTGVETQYFGPGTRLLVL.

This clonotype was seen more than once but under ten times. This chain connects TRBV7-8 to TRBJ1-5; a possible D gene is TRBD1 (6 bases). V was cut by 5 bases and J by 5 bases, with 16 bases left in between. Looked up from germline, CDR1 is SGHVS and CDR2 is FQNEAQ. The CDR3 extends over 15 amino acids. DNA for the CDR3: TGTGCCAGCAGCCCAACGGACAGCAAGCATCAGCCCCAGCATTTT. Protein product: CASSPTDSKHQPQHF.

This clonotype was found a few times. The J gene is TRBJ2-3, the V gene TRBV9; D ambiguous. CDR1 and CDR2 (germline): SGDLS, YYNGEE. V was trimmed by 0 bases and J by 0 bases, leaving 5 bases between them. CDR3 length: 14 amino acids. CDR3 sequence: CASSVDYSTDTQYF. DNA of the CDR3: TGTGCCAGCAGCGTAGACTACAGCACAGATACGCAGTATTTT.

This clonotype was detected many times. This chain joins TRBV6-1 and TRBJ1-2, with TRBD1 matching 7 bases. V was pared by 6 bases and J by 0 bases, with 16 bases of the junction left unmatched. The length of the CDR3 is 18 residues. Germline V gives CDR1 MNHNS, CDR2 SASEGT. DNA for the CDR3: TGTGCCAGCAGCGTTTTCTCTACGAGACAGGGCCCTAACTATGGCTACACCTTC. This gives the protein CASSVFSTRQGPNYGYTF.

The V call is TRBV21-1, the J call TRBJ2-5. TRBV21-1 is labeled a pseudogene. The length of the CDR3 is 12 residues. The CDR3 DNA is TGTGCCAGCAGCAAAGTTATAGAGACCCAGTACTTC. Translated: CASSKVIETQYF.

There are many counts of this clonotype. The V call is TRBV12-3 or TRBV12-4, the J call TRBJ2-2, with 8 bases lining up with TRBD2. Unmatched junction bases numbered 10, after V lost 7 bases and J lost 6 bases. This CDR3 has 15 residues. CDR3 amino acids: CASIFAAGGSGELFF. The CDR3 DNA reads TGTGCCAGCATCTTTGCGGCGGGAGGATCCGGGGAGCTGTTTTTT.

The chain is built from TRBV5-1 and TRBJ2-5, with 9 nucleotides matching TRBD2. CDR1 SGHRS and CDR2 YFSETQ come from the germline V gene. The junction had 5 bases not matched to a gene; V was cut back by 0 bases and J by 5 bases. The CDR3 is made up of 15 amino acids. Written as DNA, the CDR3 is TGCGCCAGCAGCTTGGGCTCTAGCGGGGTGGAGACCCAGTACTTC. It specifies CASSLGSSGVETQYF.

This clonotype was observed a few times. The chain combines TRBV15 with TRBJ2-1, with 10 bases lining up with TRBD1. The CDR3 runs 14 residues. Germline V gene sequence: CDR1 LNHNV, CDR2 YYDKDF (reference sequence). V gave up 4 bases and J gave up 10 bases; unmatched junction bases: 7. CDR3 region: CATSTIRTGGEQFF. DNA of the CDR3: TGTGCCACCAGCACAATAAGGACAGGGGGGGAGCAGTTCTTC.

A few counts support this clonotype. The CDR3 DNA reads as TGTGCCAGCAGCTTAACCGGGACTGTATACTCTGGGGCCAACGTCCTGACTTTC. Amino acid sequence: CASSLTGTVYSGANVLTF. The V call is TRBV11-2, the J call TRBJ2-6; D may be TRBD2 (6 bases). Germline V gene data show CDR1 as SGHAT and CDR2 as FQNNGV. CDR3 length: 18 residues. Trimming shortened V by 2 bases and J by 0 bases, and 14 bases separated the two germline ends.

There are many counts of this clonotype. The rearrangement uses TRBV27 and TRBJ1-2, with no clear D. Germline V gives CDR1 MNHEY, CDR2 SMNVEV (reference sequence). The CDR3 loop spans 13 amino acids. V was pared by 3 bases and J by 1 base, with 6 bases between. The CDR3 sequence is CASSFDGNYGYTF. CDR3 in DNA: TGTGCCAGCAGTTTTGACGGTAACTATGGCTACACCTTC.

The genes are TRBV7-8 and TRBJ2-1, with D maybe TRBD1 (5 bases). CDR1 is SGHVS, CDR2 FQNEAQ, per germline. CDR3 size: 15 residues. Between the trimmed V and J ends, which lost 4 bases and 5 bases, there was a span of 15 bases. This CDR3 reads CASSWRREIHNEQFF. CDR3 coding DNA: TGTGCCAGCAGCTGGCGCAGGGAAATCCACAATGAGCAGTTCTTC.

The chain couples TRBV4-1 to TRBJ1-5; D is unresolved. Trimming pared 1 base from V and 0 bases from J, leaving 13 bases between. Germline V gene data show CDR1 as MGHRA and CDR2 as YSYEKL. This CDR3 region has 17 residues. The CDR3: CASSQGRMGISNQPQHF. CDR3 nucleotides: TGCGCCAGCAGCCAAGGCAGGATGGGAATTAGCAATCAGCCCCAGCATTTT.

V usage is TRBV7-8 and J usage is TRBJ2-3; TRBD2 matches at 11 bases. J lost 6 bases, V lost 5 bases, and 10 bases had no gene match. CDR1 is SGHVS and CDR2 is FQNEAQ in the germline V gene. This CDR3 region has 16 residues. The DNA for the CDR3 is TGTGCCAGCAGCCCTCGACTAGCGGGGACCCGGGATACGCAGTATTTT. It yields the protein CASSPRLAGTRDTQYF.

At least ten counts were recorded for this clonotype. This sequence joins TRBV7-2 and TRBJ1-2; D gene unclear. V was pared by 1 base and J by 3 bases, with 9 bases between. The length of the CDR3 is 14 residues. Germline lookup yields CDR1 SGHTA and CDR2 FQGNSA. The CDR3 sequence is CASSLVYSDYGYTF. For the CDR3, the DNA is TGTGCCAGCAGCTTAGTTTACTCGGACTATGGCTACACCTTC.